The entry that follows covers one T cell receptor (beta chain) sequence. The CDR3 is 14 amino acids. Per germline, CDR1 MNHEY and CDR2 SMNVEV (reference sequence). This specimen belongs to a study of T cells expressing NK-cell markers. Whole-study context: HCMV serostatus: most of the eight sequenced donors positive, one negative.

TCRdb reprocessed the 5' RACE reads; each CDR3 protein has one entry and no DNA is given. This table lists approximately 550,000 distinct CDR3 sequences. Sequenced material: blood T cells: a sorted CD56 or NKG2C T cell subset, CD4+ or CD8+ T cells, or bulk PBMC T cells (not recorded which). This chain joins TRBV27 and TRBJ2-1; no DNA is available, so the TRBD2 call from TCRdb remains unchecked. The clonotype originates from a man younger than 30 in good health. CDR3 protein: CASSFPSGKDEQFF.